This passage covers 9 T cell receptor beta chains from one sample sequenced in a study of post-analysis software for immune sequencing data. Whole-study findings and limits: Several TRBV segments (TRBV5-6, TRBV5-1 and TRBV20-1 among them) occurred more frequently in patients than in controls.

These receptors are not linked to any known antigen. Unique molecular identifiers featured in each of the TCR beta cDNA libraries. TCRdb independently ran MiXCR on the PCR reads; one entry per CDR3 protein. The repertoire holds more than 500,000 distinct CDR3 sequences, with roughly 34% as singletons. Sequenced input: blood. Receptors originate from a girl aged 2 to 17 with multiple sclerosis.

This clonotype has a handful of counts. The chain employs TRBV6-5 and TRBJ1-2; D possibly corresponds to TRBD1 (5 bases). Between the trimmed V and J ends, which lost 0 bases and 6 bases, there was a span of 11 bases. CDR3 length: 14 amino acids. Germline V CDR1 and CDR2: MNHEY, SVGAGI. CDR3 protein: CASSYSWGRDGYTF. The CDR3 bases are TGTGCCAGCAGTTACTCTTGGGGCAGAGATGGCTACACCTTC.

The chain employs TRBV5-1 and TRBJ2-1; 9 nucleotides agree with TRBD1. Looked up from germline, CDR1 is SGHRS and CDR2 is YFSETQ. Unmatched junction bases numbered 9, after V lost 4 bases and J lost 7 bases. The CDR3 is made up of 15 amino acids. The CDR3 DNA reads as TGCGCCAGCAGCCCTAGACAGGGGGTGGGGAATGAGCAGTTCTTC. This gives the protein CASSPRQGVGNEQFF.

This sequence joins TRBV18 and TRBJ1-5; D might be TRBD1 (6 bases). CDR1 and CDR2 (germline): KGHSH, LQKENI. The V and J ends lost 2 bases and 10 bases respectively, with 18 bases between them. The CDR3 has 15 residues. The CDR3 nucleotides read TGTGCCAGCTCACCAGTTCCAGGGGCCGTCACCCCCCAGCATTTT. Protein sequence: CASSPVPGAVTPQHF. Using reference TRBV18 and TRBJ1-5 for the parts outside the CDR3, the full variable domain is NAGVMQNPRHLVRRRGQEARLRCSPMKGHSHVYWYRQLPEEGLKFMVYLQKENIIDESGMPKERFSAEFPKEGPSILRIQQVVRGDSAAYFCASSPVPGAVTPQHFGDGTRLSIL.

V gene TRBV20-1 combines with J gene TRBJ2-1; 12 bases line up with TRBD2. The CDR3 is 17 amino acids. CDR1 is DFQATT and CDR2 is SNEGSKA in the germline V gene (reference sequence). The V gene end was trimmed by 4 bases and the J gene end by 2 bases; junction bases not matched to a gene: 9. The CDR3 loop is CSATGLAGRTAYNEQFF. CDR3 coding DNA: TGCAGTGCTACTGGACTAGCGGGGCGAACCGCCTACAATGAGCAGTTCTTC.

The chain carries TRBV5-5 and TRBJ1-1; D not certain. Trimming left V 1 base short and J 10 bases short, with 14 bases between. CDR3 size: 13 residues. CDR1 is SGHKS, CDR2 YYEKEE, per germline (reference sequence). CDR3 sequence (DNA): TGTGCCAGCAGCTTGATTAATGACGCGCGAGCTTTCTTT. This encodes CASSLINDARAFF.

This clonotype appeared a few times. The gene calls are TRBV6-1 and TRBJ2-3; 9 nucleotides agree with TRBD1. Germline assignment: CDR1 MNHNS and CDR2 SASEGT. V shed 7 bases and J 3 bases; nucleotides not matched to a gene: 14. The CDR3 has 17 residues. Here the CDR3 reads CASTSDRGEIGTDTQYF. CDR3 nucleotides: TGTGCCAGCACCTCGGACAGGGGTGAGATCGGGACAGATACGCAGTATTTT.

V is TRBV5-5 and J is TRBJ2-5; D ambiguous. This CDR3 contains 13 residues. Germline CDR1 SGHKS, CDR2 YYEKEE (reference sequence). The V end lost 0 bases, the J end lost 11 bases, and 14 bases lay between the germline ends. The CDR3 nucleotides are TGTGCCAGCAGCTTGGAACTTTGGAATGAGCAGTACTTC. Protein: CASSLELWNEQYF.

This clonotype occurred a few times. The genes are TRBV6-5 and TRBJ2-3; TRBD2 agrees at 12 bases. Per germline, CDR1 MNHEY and CDR2 SVGAGI. This CDR3 contains 14 residues. V lost 7 bases and J lost 7; bases outside the gene matches: 6. CDR3 sequence: CASTRLAGVHTQYF. CDR3 nucleotides: TGTGCCAGCACCCGACTAGCGGGGGTGCATACGCAGTATTTT.

The V gene is TRBV7-2, the J gene TRBJ2-7; 8 bases match TRBD2. The V segment lost 5 bases and the J segment 11 bases; nucleotides outside the gene matches: 11. The CDR3 spans 13 residues. Germline values: CDR1 SGHTA, CDR2 FQGNSA. CDR3 DNA: TGTGCCAGCAGCAGAGGGACTAGGCAGCCGAAGTACTTC. It encodes CASSRGTRQPKYF.